This entry lists 21 T cell receptor beta chains sequenced from one sample in a study of shared clonotypes between healthy human individuals. Libraries were prepared by immunoSEQ multiplex PCR; TCRdb keeps only in-frame clonotypes and omits some of them. Of roughly 1,100,000 clones listed, around 75% are singletons. The sample comprised memory CD4+ T cells sorted from blood. Subset: CD45RA-negative fraction. All receptors come from a man aged 18 to 35 in good health.

The J gene is TRBJ2-3, the V gene TRBV5-4, with 14 bases aligning to TRBD2. This CDR3 region has 16 residues. V trimming: 4 bases; J trimming: 5 bases; junction bases outside the gene matches: 6. Germline assignment: CDR1 SGHNT and CDR2 YYREEE (reference sequence). DNA of the CDR3: TGTGCCAGCAGCGGGACTAGCGGGGGCCCCTTAGATACGCAGTATTTT. Protein: CASSGTSGGPLDTQYF.

This chain links TRBV5-1 with TRBJ2-7; D is ambiguous. CDR3 length: 13 residues. The germline V gene has CDR1 SGHRS and CDR2 YFSETQ. The ends were cut back, 4 bases at V and 4 bases at J, with 12 bases in the middle. This chain's CDR3 is CASSPDPRYEQYF. The CDR3 DNA reads as TGCGCCAGCAGCCCGGACCCGAGGTACGAGCAGTACTTC.

CDR3 sequence reads: CASNPPGGGGELFF. CDR3 nucleotide sequence: TGTGCCAGCAATCCCCCTGGAGGGGGCGGGGAGCTGTTTTTT. This chain uses TRBV2 with TRBJ2-2, with D tentatively TRBD1 or TRBD2 (6 bases each). Deletions cut 7 bases from V and 7 bases from J, with 16 bases between. Germline loops: CDR1 SNHLY, CDR2 FYNNEI. The CDR3 runs to 14 residues.

This clone came up once. Other DNA sequences in the sample encode the same CDR3. The gene calls are TRBV2 and TRBJ2-5; the D is unclear. The CDR3 sequence is 11 residues long. V lost 8 bases, J lost 3 bases, and 7 bases lay in between. Per germline, CDR1 SNHLY and CDR2 FYNNEI. In nucleotides, the CDR3 is TGTGCCAGCTCCTCGGAAGAGACCCAGTACTTC. It encodes CASSSEETQYF.

The count of this clone is one. The genes are TRBV11-2 and TRBJ2-4; D ambiguous. V shed 2 bases and J shed 7 bases, with 9 bases lying between them. Looked up from germline, CDR1 is SGHAT and CDR2 is FQNNGV. This CDR3 has 13 amino acids. CDR3 sequence reads: CASSLLGVNIQYF. The CDR3 DNA sequence: TGTGCCAGCAGCTTATTGGGCGTGAACATTCAGTACTTC.

The genes are TRBV5-1 and TRBJ2-4; 9 bases are a match to TRBD1. There are 15 residues in the CDR3. Germline V gives CDR1 SGHRS, CDR2 YFSETQ. Unmatched junction bases numbered 7, after V lost 4 bases and J lost 5 bases. In DNA, the CDR3 is TGCGCCAGCAGCCCGGGACAGGGATCAGAAAACATTCAGTACTTC. This gives the protein CASSPGQGSENIQYF.

This clone was counted between two and nine times. This chain uses TRBV27 with TRBJ1-2; D call uncertain. The germline V gene has CDR1 MNHEY and CDR2 SMNVEV (reference sequence). V dropped 7 bases and J dropped 3 bases, with 15 bases sitting between them. This CDR3 has 14 amino acids. CDR3 coding DNA: TGTGCCAGCACAACGCGGCGCGGGGACTATGGCTACACCTTC. This translates into CASTTRRGDYGYTF.

Turning to this clone: One end of the junction is discordant with germline, which a read error may explain. This chain uses TRBV30 with TRBJ2-7; 7 positions agree with TRBD1. CDR3 size: 13 residues. Germline V lookup: CDR1 GTSNPN, CDR2 SVGIG (reference sequence). CDR3 protein: CAWSAQLNRGCRF. DNA for the CDR3: TGTGCCTGGAGTGCCCAATTAAACAGGGGATGCCGATTC.

The J gene is TRBJ2-5, the V gene TRBV2; 7 nucleotides line up with TRBD2. The CDR3 extends over 15 amino acids. Germline V gene sequence: CDR1 SNHLY, CDR2 FYNNEI. Losses at the gene ends were 3 bases for V and 0 bases for J; bases not matched to a gene: 4. The CDR3 region has the DNA TGTGCCAGCAGTGAGCGGGGGAAGAACCAAGAGACCCAGTACTTC. Translated: CASSERGKNQETQYF.

The chain links TRBV11-1 to TRBJ2-7; the D gene is possibly TRBD2 (5 bases). The CDR3 is 12 amino acids. The germline V gene encodes CDR1 SGHAT and CDR2 FQDESV (reference sequence). V was clipped by 5 bases and J by 7 bases, with 12 bases between them. CDR3: CASSHRSGEQYF. The CDR3 DNA reads TGTGCCAGCAGCCATAGGAGCGGAGAGCAGTACTTC.

The chain recombines TRBV7-6 with TRBJ1-1, with D perhaps TRBD1 (5 bases). Trimming removed 5 bases from V and 1 base from J, with 8 bases in between. CDR1 and CDR2 from the germline V gene are SGHVS and FNYEAQ. This CDR3 has 13 residues. The CDR3 sequence is CASSTGQNTEAFF. The CDR3 DNA follows: TGTGCCAGCAGCACCGGACAGAACACTGAAGCTTTCTTT.

The chain joins TRBV5-1 to TRBJ1-1; D is uncertain. Trimming took off 4 bases at V and 7 bases at J, with 11 bases between the two ends. The length of the CDR3 is 12 residues. Germline loops: CDR1 SGHRS, CDR2 YFSETQ. The DNA of the CDR3 is TGCGCCAGCAGCGGCCAGGTGGGTGAAGCTTTCTTT. It encodes CASSGQVGEAFF. The complete variable domain, with remaining parts taken from reference TRBV5-1 and TRBJ1-1, reads KAGVTQTPRYLIKTRGQQVTLSCSPISGHRSVSWYQQTPGQGLQFLFEYFSETQRNKGNFPGRFSGRQFSNSRSEMNVSTLELGDSALYLCASSGQVGEAFFGQGTRLTVV.

J is TRBJ2-5 and V is TRBV11-2; D is ambiguous. Germline V CDR1 and CDR2: SGHAT, FQNNGV. The CDR3 length is 13 residues. V was pared by 5 bases and J by 5 bases, with 12 bases between. As DNA, the CDR3 is TGTGCCAGCAGCCCCACCCTCCTGGAGACCCAGTACTTC. Translation: CASSPTLLETQYF.

The V and J genes are TRBV12-5 and TRBJ2-5, with 7 bases aligning to TRBD1. The V and J ends lost 2 bases and 7 bases, in that order; junction bases with no gene match: 13. Looked up from germline, CDR1 is LGHNT and CDR2 is FRNRAP. The CDR3 contains 16 residues. The CDR3 spells CASGLTQTGRKPTQYF. The CDR3 bases are TGTGCTAGTGGTTTGACCCAGACAGGGAGAAAACCGACCCAGTACTTC.

This CDR3 is CASSSTGVDGDTQYF. The CDR3 bases are TGTGCCAGCAGCTCTACAGGGGTGGATGGAGATACGCAGTATTTT. The chain joins TRBV7-9 to TRBJ2-3, with 7 bases aligning to TRBD1. With V trimmed by 4 bases and J by 5 bases, 9 bases remained unmatched. CDR3 length equals 15 residues. In germline, CDR1 is SEHNR, CDR2 FQNEAQ (reference sequence).

The V and J genes are TRBV9 and TRBJ1-6; maybe TRBD1 (6 bases). Trimming took 3 bases from V and 5 from J, leaving 9 bases between them. The CDR3 runs to 14 residues. Germline-derived CDR1 and CDR2 are SGDLS and YYNGEE. CDR3 region: CASSAGTHNSPLHF. The CDR3 nucleotides are TGTGCCAGCAGCGCCGGGACACATAATTCACCCCTCCACTTT.

V gene TRBV19 combines with J gene TRBJ2-3; possibly TRBD1 for D (6 bases). The CDR3 is 12 residues long. V was shortened by 5 bases and J by 8 bases, with 11 bases between the two germline ends. From germline, CDR1 is LNHDA and CDR2 SQIVND (reference sequence). DNA for the CDR3: TGTGCCAGTAGTGCAACAGGGCTTACGCAGTATTTT. This sequence encodes CASSATGLTQYF. Full variable domain (outside the CDR3, taken from reference TRBV19 and TRBJ2-3): DGGITQSPKYLFRKEGQNVTLSCEQNLNHDAMYWYRQDPGQGLRLIYYSQIVNDFQKGDIAEGYSVSREKKESFPLTVTSAQKNPTAFYLCASSATGLTQYFGPGTRLTVL.

The rearrangement links TRBV5-1 to TRBJ1-1; D unresolved. CDR1 and CDR2 from the germline V gene are SGHRS and YFSETQ. The V end lost 5 bases, the J end lost 2 bases, and 13 bases lay between the germline ends. The CDR3 runs 14 residues. This CDR3 is CASSGRTDNTEAFF. The CDR3 DNA reads as TGCGCCAGCAGTGGTAGGACCGATAACACTGAAGCTTTCTTT.

The rearrangement joins TRBV11-3 to TRBJ2-2; 7 nucleotides agree with TRBD1. In germline, CDR1 is SGHNT, CDR2 YENEEA. This CDR3 spans 15 amino acids. Germline trimming cut 0 bases from V and 6 bases from J; bases unmatched to any gene: 4. CDR3 sequence: CASSLEQGVSGELFF. The CDR3 DNA reads TGTGCCAGCAGCTTAGAGCAGGGGGTCTCCGGGGAGCTGTTTTTT.

A word on this clone: Different DNA sequences within this sample yield the same CDR3. The J gene is TRBJ1-1, the V gene TRBV7-2, with D unresolved. V gave up 5 bases and J gave up 0 bases, with 7 bases separating them. Germline V gives CDR1 SGHTA, CDR2 FQGNSA. The CDR3 has 13 amino acids. The CDR3 is CASSLQVNTEAFF. The CDR3 bases are TGTGCCAGCAGCCTCCAGGTGAACACTGAAGCTTTCTTT.

The chain joins TRBV5-1 to TRBJ2-2, with D hard to call. The V gene's germline CDR1 is SGHRS and CDR2 YFSETQ. Trimming pared 0 bases from V and 5 bases from J, leaving 11 bases between. The CDR3 has 15 amino acids. The CDR3 region is CASSLAMAVTGELFF. The CDR3 DNA is TGCGCCAGCAGCTTGGCCATGGCCGTTACCGGGGAGCTGTTTTTT.